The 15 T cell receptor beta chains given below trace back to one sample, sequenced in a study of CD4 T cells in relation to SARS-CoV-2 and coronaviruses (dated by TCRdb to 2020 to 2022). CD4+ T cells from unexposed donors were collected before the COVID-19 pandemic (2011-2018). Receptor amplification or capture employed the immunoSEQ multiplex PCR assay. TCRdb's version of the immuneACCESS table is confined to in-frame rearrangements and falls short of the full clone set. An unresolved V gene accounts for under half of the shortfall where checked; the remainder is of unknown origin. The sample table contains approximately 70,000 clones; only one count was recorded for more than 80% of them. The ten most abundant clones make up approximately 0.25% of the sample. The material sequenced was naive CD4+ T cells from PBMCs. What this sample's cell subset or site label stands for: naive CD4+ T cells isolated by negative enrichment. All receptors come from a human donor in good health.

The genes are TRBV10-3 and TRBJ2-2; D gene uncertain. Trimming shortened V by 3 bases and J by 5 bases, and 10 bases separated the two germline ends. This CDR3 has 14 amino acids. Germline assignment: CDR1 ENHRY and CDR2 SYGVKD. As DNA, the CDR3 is TGTGCCATCAGTGAATTCCAAGGTACCGGGGAGCTGTTTTTT. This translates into CAISEFQGTGELFF.

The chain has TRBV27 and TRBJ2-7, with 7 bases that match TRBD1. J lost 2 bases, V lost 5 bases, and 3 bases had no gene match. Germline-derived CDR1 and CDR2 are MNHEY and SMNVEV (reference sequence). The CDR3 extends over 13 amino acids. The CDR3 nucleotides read TGTGCCAGCAGTAGAGACAGGGCCTACGAGCAGTACTTC. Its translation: CASSRDRAYEQYF.

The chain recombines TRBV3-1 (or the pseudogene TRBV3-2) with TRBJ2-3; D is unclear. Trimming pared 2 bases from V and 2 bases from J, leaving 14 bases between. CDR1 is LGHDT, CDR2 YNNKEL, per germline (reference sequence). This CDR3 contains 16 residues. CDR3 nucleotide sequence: TGTGCCAGCAGCCAACGAGTAAACTTTTACACAGATACGCAGTATTTT. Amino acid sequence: CASSQRVNFYTDTQYF.

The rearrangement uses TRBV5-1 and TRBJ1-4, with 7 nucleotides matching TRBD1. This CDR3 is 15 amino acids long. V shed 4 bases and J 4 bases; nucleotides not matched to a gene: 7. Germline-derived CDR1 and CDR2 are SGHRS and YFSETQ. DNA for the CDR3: TGCGCCAGCAGCCCCGGGACAGTGATTAATGAAAAACTGTTTTTT. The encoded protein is CASSPGTVINEKLFF. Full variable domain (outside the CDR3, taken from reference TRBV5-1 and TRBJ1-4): KAGVTQTPRYLIKTRGQQVTLSCSPISGHRSVSWYQQTPGQGLQFLFEYFSETQRNKGNFPGRFSGRQFSNSRSEMNVSTLELGDSALYLCASSPGTVINEKLFFGSGTQLSVL.

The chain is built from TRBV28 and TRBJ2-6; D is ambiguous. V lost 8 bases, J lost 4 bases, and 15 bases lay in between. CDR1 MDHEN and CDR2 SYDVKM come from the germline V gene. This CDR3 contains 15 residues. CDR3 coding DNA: TGTGCCAGCGGTTCCGATTCCGTCGGGGCCAACGTCCTGACTTTC. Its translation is CASGSDSVGANVLTF.

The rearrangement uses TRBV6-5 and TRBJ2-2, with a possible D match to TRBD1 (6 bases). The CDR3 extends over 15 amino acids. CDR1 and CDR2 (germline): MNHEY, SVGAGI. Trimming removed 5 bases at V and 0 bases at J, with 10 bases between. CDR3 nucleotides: TGTGCCAGCAGTAGAGGGGGTGCGAACACCGGGGAGCTGTTTTTT. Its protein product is CASSRGGANTGELFF.

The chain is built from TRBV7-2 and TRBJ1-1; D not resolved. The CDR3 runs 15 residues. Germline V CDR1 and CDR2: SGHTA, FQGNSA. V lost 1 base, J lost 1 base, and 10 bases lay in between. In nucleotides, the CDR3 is TGTGCCAGCAGCTTAGTATCCCGAGGGAACACTGAAGCTTTCTTT. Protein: CASSLVSRGNTEAFF.

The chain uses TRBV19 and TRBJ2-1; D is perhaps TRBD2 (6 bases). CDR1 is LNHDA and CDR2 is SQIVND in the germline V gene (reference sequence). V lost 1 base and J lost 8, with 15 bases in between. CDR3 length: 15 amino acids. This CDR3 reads CASSIAITSSDEQFF. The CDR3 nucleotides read TGTGCCAGTAGTATAGCCATAACTAGCAGCGATGAGCAGTTCTTC.

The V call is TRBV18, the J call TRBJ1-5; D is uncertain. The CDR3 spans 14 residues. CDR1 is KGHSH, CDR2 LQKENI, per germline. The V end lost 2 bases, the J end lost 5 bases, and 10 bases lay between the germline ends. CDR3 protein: CASSPMVADQPQHF. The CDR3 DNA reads TGTGCCAGCTCACCAATGGTGGCGGATCAGCCCCAGCATTTT.

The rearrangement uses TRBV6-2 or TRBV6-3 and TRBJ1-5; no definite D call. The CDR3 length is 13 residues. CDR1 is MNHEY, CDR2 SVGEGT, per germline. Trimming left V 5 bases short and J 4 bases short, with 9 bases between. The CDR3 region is CASSPLSNQPQHF. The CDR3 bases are TGTGCCAGCAGTCCCCTTTCGAATCAGCCCCAGCATTTT.

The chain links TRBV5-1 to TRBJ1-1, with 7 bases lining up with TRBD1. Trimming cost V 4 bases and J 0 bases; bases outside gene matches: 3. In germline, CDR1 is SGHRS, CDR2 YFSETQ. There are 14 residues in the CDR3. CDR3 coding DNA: TGCGCCAGCAGCGAACAGGGGATGAACACTGAAGCTTTCTTT. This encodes CASSEQGMNTEAFF. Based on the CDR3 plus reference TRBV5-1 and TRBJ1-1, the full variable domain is KAGVTQTPRYLIKTRGQQVTLSCSPISGHRSVSWYQQTPGQGLQFLFEYFSETQRNKGNFPGRFSGRQFSNSRSEMNVSTLELGDSALYLCASSEQGMNTEAFFGQGTRLTVV.

The CDR3 region has the DNA TGCGCCAGCAGACAACAGACAGGTTACTCTGGAAACACCATATATTTT. Its translation: CASRQQTGYSGNTIYF. The rearrangement links TRBV5-1 to TRBJ1-3; perhaps TRBD1 as D (6 bases). The germline V and J ends were trimmed by 5 bases and 0 bases, with 15 bases remaining between them. CDR3 length: 16 amino acids. CDR1 and CDR2 (germline): SGHRS, YFSETQ. Filled out from reference TRBV5-1 and TRBJ1-3, the complete variable domain reads KAGVTQTPRYLIKTRGQQVTLSCSPISGHRSVSWYQQTPGQGLQFLFEYFSETQRNKGNFPGRFSGRQFSNSRSEMNVSTLELGDSALYLCASRQQTGYSGNTIYFGEGSWLTVV.

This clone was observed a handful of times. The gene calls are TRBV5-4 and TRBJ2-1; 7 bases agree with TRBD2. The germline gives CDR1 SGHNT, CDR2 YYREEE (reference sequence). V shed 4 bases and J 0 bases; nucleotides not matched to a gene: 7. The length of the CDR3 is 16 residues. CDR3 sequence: CASSLEAGRSYNEQFF. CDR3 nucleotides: TGTGCCAGCAGCCTGGAAGCGGGGCGCTCCTACAATGAGCAGTTCTTC.

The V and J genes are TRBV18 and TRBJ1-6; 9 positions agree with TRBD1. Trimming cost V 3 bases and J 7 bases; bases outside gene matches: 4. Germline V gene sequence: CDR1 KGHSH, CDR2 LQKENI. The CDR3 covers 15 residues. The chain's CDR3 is CASSPGTGINSPLHF. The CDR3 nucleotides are TGTGCCAGCTCACCCGGGACAGGGATAAATTCACCCCTCCACTTT. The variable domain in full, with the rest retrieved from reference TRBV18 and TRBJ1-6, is NAGVMQNPRHLVRRRGQEARLRCSPMKGHSHVYWYRQLPEEGLKFMVYLQKENIIDESGMPKERFSAEFPKEGPSILRIQQVVRGDSAAYFCASSPGTGINSPLHFGNGTRLTVT.

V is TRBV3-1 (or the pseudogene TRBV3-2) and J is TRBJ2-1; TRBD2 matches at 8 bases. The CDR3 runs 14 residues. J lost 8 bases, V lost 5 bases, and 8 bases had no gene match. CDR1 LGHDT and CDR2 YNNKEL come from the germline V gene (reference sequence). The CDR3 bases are TGTGCCAGCAGCTTCAGCGGGAGTGGGGATGAGCAGTTCTTC. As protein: CASSFSGSGDEQFF.